This T cell receptor (beta chain) appears in the sequencing data of a study of breast tumors, draining lymph nodes, adjacent tissues. Study-wide points: Tumor and nontumor repertoires were significantly more similar in luminal-like than in basal-like breast cancer. Tumor T cell lymph node origin was a supported hypothesis, not proven. Most tumor T cells seemingly derive from lymph node, then expand in tumor.

TCRdb re-derived calls from the multiplex PCR reads in MiXCR, one entry per CDR3 protein. Here the sample spans 200,000 or so distinct CDR3 sequences, around 29% being singletons. This clonotype was picked up one time. The antigen is undetermined. The lymph nodes were axillary draining lymph nodes from breast cancer patients. From germline, CDR1 is MGHRA and CDR2 YSYEKL. This CDR3 spans 13 amino acids. This receptor was obtained from a female donor with breast cancer. Some clones in this sample may be carry-over from other donors' samples. The sequenced material came from axillary lymph node tissue. This chain uses TRBV4-1 with TRBJ1-4; D is unresolved. The CDR3 sequence: CVRCGATNEKLFF. In DNA, the CDR3 is TGCGTGCGTTGCGGTGCAACTAATGAAAAACTGTTTTTT.